Shown below are 15 T cell receptor beta chains from a single sample sequenced in a study of blood T cell repertoires in COVID-19 (dated by TCRdb to 2020 to 2022). The library was produced with the immunoSEQ multiplex PCR assay. TCRdb holds this immuneACCESS table with in-frame rearrangements only. Some clones are missing; in checked studies, unresolved V genes explain under half, and the rest has no known cause. The table for this sample lists around 360,000 clones; approximately 84% of them were counted only once. Under 3% of the sample is taken by the ten largest. Sequencing was performed on PBMCs or T cells enriched from blood (not recorded which). The receptors derive from a woman aged 25 to 39 who had recovered from COVID-19.

The V gene is TRBV3-1 (or the pseudogene TRBV3-2), the J gene TRBJ1-5; D gene unclear. CDR1 is LGHDT, CDR2 YNNKEL, per germline (reference sequence). CDR3 size: 18 residues. The V end was cut by 2 bases, the J end by 0 bases, with 17 bases between. The CDR3 region has the DNA TGTGCCAGCAGCCAAAGATCGTCGCGGGGTGGTAGCAATCAGCCCCAGCATTTT. This codes for CASSQRSSRGGSNQPQHF.

The V and J genes are TRBV21-1 and TRBJ1-1; the table assigns TRBD1, which was not confirmed against the DNA. TRBV21-1 corresponds to a pseudogene. The CDR3 has 13 amino acids. CDR3: CASSWGQYTEAFF. CDR3 in DNA: TGTGCCAGCAGTTGGGGGCAGTACACTGAAGCTTTCTTT.

The gene calls are TRBV5-1 and TRBJ1-1; the D is unclear. The CDR3 has 15 residues. V lost 5 bases and J 2 bases, leaving 16 bases between the germline ends. The V gene's germline CDR1 is SGHRS and CDR2 YFSETQ. The CDR3 is CASSLFRVPNTEAFF. DNA of the CDR3: TGCGCCAGCAGTCTATTCCGGGTCCCCAACACTGAAGCTTTCTTT. Full variable domain (outside the CDR3, taken from reference TRBV5-1 and TRBJ1-1): KAGVTQTPRYLIKTRGQQVTLSCSPISGHRSVSWYQQTPGQGLQFLFEYFSETQRNKGNFPGRFSGRQFSNSRSEMNVSTLELGDSALYLCASSLFRVPNTEAFFGQGTRLTVV.

This rearrangement joins TRBV10-3 to TRBJ2-7; 9 bases match TRBD1. Germline V lookup: CDR1 ENHRY, CDR2 SYGVKD. V was clipped by 7 bases and J by 5 bases; unmatched bases: 9. This CDR3 is built from 14 residues. The CDR3 DNA reads as TGTGCCATCACCCCGGGACAGGGACGTCACGAGCAGTACTTC. Translated: CAITPGQGRHEQYF.

The chain is built from TRBV7-2 and TRBJ2-7; 10 nucleotides agree with TRBD2. V shed 3 bases, J shed 7 bases, and the junction held 6 bases outside the gene matches. This CDR3 is 14 amino acids long. Germline V gene sequence: CDR1 SGHTA, CDR2 FQGNSA. This CDR3 reads CASSLTLAGDEQYF. Here the CDR3 DNA reads TGTGCCAGCAGCTTGACTCTAGCGGGAGATGAGCAGTACTTC.

V and J are TRBV2 and TRBJ2-5; weak D call: TRBD2 (6 bases). The CDR3 covers 15 residues. V was trimmed by 5 bases and J by 2 bases, leaving 15 bases between them. Germline CDR1 and CDR2: SNHLY and FYNNEI. The CDR3 loop is CASSKHPGTQETQYF. For the CDR3, the DNA is TGTGCCAGCAGTAAACACCCAGGGACTCAAGAGACCCAGTACTTC. Drawing the rest from reference TRBV2 and TRBJ2-5, the complete variable domain is EPEVTQTPSHQVTQMGQEVILRCVPISNHLYFYWYRQILGQKVEFLVSFYNNEISEKSEIFDDQFSVERPDGSNFTLKIRSTKLEDSAMYFCASSKHPGTQETQYFGPGTRLLVL.

The V gene is TRBV2, the J gene TRBJ1-2; 9 bases match TRBD1. The CDR3 spans 13 residues. Germline V gives CDR1 SNHLY, CDR2 FYNNEI. Unmatched junction bases numbered 4, after V lost 8 bases and J lost 3 bases. DNA of the CDR3: TGTGCCAGCGATCGGACAGGGGACTATGGCTACACCTTC. Protein product: CASDRTGDYGYTF.

This chain joins TRBV3-1 (or the pseudogene TRBV3-2) and TRBJ2-3, with TRBD2 matching over 9 bases. The CDR3 is 14 amino acids. Per germline, CDR1 LGHDT and CDR2 YNNKEL (reference sequence). The V gene end was trimmed by 6 bases and the J gene end by 9 bases; junction bases not matched to a gene: 10. The CDR3 here is CASSSTPGTSTQYF. The CDR3 DNA is TGTGCCAGCAGTTCGACCCCCGGGACTAGCACGCAGTATTTT.

The V gene is TRBV28, the J gene TRBJ2-1, with 13 bases that match TRBD2. Germline V gene data show CDR1 as MDHEN and CDR2 as SYDVKM. CDR3 length equals 14 residues. Unmatched junction bases numbered 4, after V lost 4 bases and J lost 10 bases. The CDR3 is CASSWPGLAGEQFF. CDR3 DNA: TGTGCCAGCAGTTGGCCGGGACTAGCGGGAGAGCAGTTCTTC.

The V and J genes are TRBV21-1 and TRBJ2-7; the table's D call, TRBD2, has no DNA check behind it. TRBV21-1 is marked as a pseudogene. This CDR3 region has 14 residues. The CDR3 coding sequence is TGTGCCAGCTCCGCGGTGTCCCCCTCCTACGAGCAGTACTTC. It yields the protein CASSAVSPSYEQYF.

The chain is built from TRBV5-8 and TRBJ2-1; 7 nucleotides align to TRBD2. Germline CDR1 reads SGHTS; CDR2 reads YDEGEE. This CDR3 is built from 18 residues. V gave up 1 base and J gave up 0 bases; unmatched junction bases: 10. The CDR3 DNA is TGTGCCAGCAGCTTGACAATTTTAGCGGGCCGCTCCTACAATGAGCAGTTCTTC. Its translation: CASSLTILAGRSYNEQFF.

The chain combines TRBV18 with TRBJ2-7; 8 nucleotides line up with TRBD1. Germline CDR1 and CDR2: KGHSH and LQKENI. The trim removed 3 bases at V and 6 bases at J, leaving 7 bases unmatched. This CDR3 comprises 14 residues. The CDR3 spells CASSPLGQGGEQYF. The CDR3 DNA follows: TGTGCCAGCTCACCCCTAGGACAGGGCGGCGAGCAGTACTTC. Using reference TRBV18 and TRBJ2-7 for the parts outside the CDR3, the full variable domain is NAGVMQNPRHLVRRRGQEARLRCSPMKGHSHVYWYRQLPEEGLKFMVYLQKENIIDESGMPKERFSAEFPKEGPSILRIQQVVRGDSAAYFCASSPLGQGGEQYFGPGTRLTVT.

The V gene is TRBV2, the J gene TRBJ2-7, with 7 bases that match TRBD1. The junction had 2 bases not matched to a gene; V was cut back by 4 bases and J by 2 bases. The germline V gene has CDR1 SNHLY and CDR2 FYNNEI. The CDR3 loop spans 13 amino acids. Written as DNA, the CDR3 is TGTGCCAGCAGTGGGGACAGCACCTACGAGCAGTACTTC. It yields the protein CASSGDSTYEQYF.

The gene calls are TRBV2 and TRBJ2-2; D is perhaps TRBD1 (6 bases). Trimming left V 6 bases short and J 2 bases short, with 10 bases between. Germline V lookup: CDR1 SNHLY, CDR2 FYNNEI. This CDR3 has 14 amino acids. The CDR3 region has the DNA TGTGCCAGCAGCGGACAGCTAAACACCGGGGAGCTGTTTTTT. This gives the protein CASSGQLNTGELFF.

The CDR3 protein is CATSPYRGTGSEKLFF. CDR3 bases: TGTGCCACCAGCCCGTATCGGGGGACAGGGTCTGAAAAACTGTTTTTT. V is TRBV15 and J is TRBJ1-4; 9 positions agree with TRBD1. The CDR3 totals 16 residues. V lost 5 bases and J lost 7; bases outside the gene matches: 11. Germline CDR1 reads LNHNV; CDR2 reads YYDKDF (reference sequence).